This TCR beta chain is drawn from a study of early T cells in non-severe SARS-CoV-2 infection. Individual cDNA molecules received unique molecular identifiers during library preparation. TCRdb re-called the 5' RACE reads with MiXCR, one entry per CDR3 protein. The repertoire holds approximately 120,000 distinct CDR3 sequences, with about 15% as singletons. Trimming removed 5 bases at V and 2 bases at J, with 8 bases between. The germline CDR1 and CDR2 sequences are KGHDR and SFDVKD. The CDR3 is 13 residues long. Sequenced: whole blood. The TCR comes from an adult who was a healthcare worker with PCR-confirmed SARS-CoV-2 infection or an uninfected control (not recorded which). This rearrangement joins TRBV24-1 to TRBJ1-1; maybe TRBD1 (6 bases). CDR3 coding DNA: TGTGCCACCAGTGCAGGGGTTAACACTGAAGCTTTCTTT. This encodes CATSAGVNTEAFF.